Here is one T cell receptor (beta chain) with its context. Its antigen remains unknown. Data came from immunoSEQ multiplex PCR; TCRdb stores just in-frame clones and leaves some out. The repertoire holds around 82,000 clones, 65% to 85% seen once, with about 20% in the top ten. No infections or other immune events were documented during collection. The record originates from a study of identifying expanded T cells in peripheral blood. Study-wide results and caveats: Across healthy donors, higher total template counts meant significantly greater approximately two-week count variance. About 1.2 clones differed between technical replicates, versus around 15 and 18 over time.

The CDR3 covers 16 residues. Germline V gene sequence: CDR1 LGHNA, CDR2 YNFKEQ. J gave up 1 base and V 0 bases, and 3 bases lay outside the gene matches. V usage is TRBV4-2 and J usage is TRBJ2-7; 10 bases align to TRBD2. Input material: blood. The TCR was taken from a person between 18 and 75 years old in good health. CDR3 loop: CASSQELAGVSYEQYF. CDR3 coding DNA: TGTGCCAGCAGCCAAGAGCTAGCGGGAGTGTCCTACGAGCAGTACTTC.